This is a list of T cell receptor beta chains from one sample in a study of OX40 agonist ivuxolimab in advanced cancers. Produced via immunoSEQ multiplex PCR; TCRdb's table is partial and in-frame only. The table records roughly 66,000 clones, around 83% of them present only once. Sequenced here: CD4+ or CD8+ T cells sorted from blood, sampled in a trial of the OX40 agonist ivuxolimab. The receptors were sampled from an adult with an advanced solid tumor such as melanoma, head and neck, liver or kidney cancer. The CDR3 runs from the conserved cysteine through the conserved F or W. D genes are given only for firm matches. Clone size, where shown, is once, few, many, or a class for clones that have expanded.

j_gene,v_gene,abundance,d_gene,CDR3aa,CDR3nt
TRBJ2-5,TRBV18,NA,NA,CASSPLASGETQYF,TGTGCCAGCTCACCACTAGCGAGCGGAGAGACCCAGTACTTC
TRBJ1-1,TRBV6-6,NA,NA,CASGGQQANTEAFF,TGTGCCAGCGGGGGGCAGCAAGCGAACACTGAAGCTTTCTTT
TRBJ2-5,TRBV28,NA,NA,CASSLSFNKRTQYF,TGTGCCAGCAGTTTAAGTTTTAACAAGAGAACCCAGTACTTC
TRBJ2-1,TRBV11-3,NA,TRBD2,CASTELAGSLTNEQFF,TGTGCCAGCACCGAACTAGCGGGAAGTCTTACGAATGAGCAGTTCTTC
TRBJ1-5,TRBV5-1,NA,NA,CASSPDAVGRPQHF,TGCGCCAGCAGCCCCGACGCGGTCGGGCGGCCCCAGCATTTT
TRBJ2-7,TRBV11-2,NA,NA,CASSLTPGHYSYEQYF,TGTGCCAGCAGCTTAACCCCCGGTCACTATTCCTACGAGCAGTACTTC
TRBJ1-4,TRBV7-9,NA,NA,CASSLGETDLNEKLFF,TGTGCCAGCAGCTTAGGGGAGACAGACTTAAATGAAAAACTGTTTTTT
TRBJ1-1,TRBV25-1,NA,TRBD1,CASSVTGGTEAFF,TGTGCCAGCAGTGTCACAGGGGGCACTGAAGCTTTCTTT
TRBJ2-2,TRBV7-6,NA,TRBD2,CASSLSVAGVEWELFF,TGTGCCAGCAGCTTATCGGTAGCGGGAGTGGAATGGGAGCTGTTTTTT
TRBJ1-5,TRBV30,NA,NA,CAWSVTPNQPQHF,TGTGCCTGGAGTGTAACCCCAAATCAGCCCCAGCATTTT
TRBJ2-6,TRBV11-2,NA,NA,CASSLDSGANVLTF,TGTGCCAGCAGCTTAGACTCTGGGGCCAACGTCCTGACTTTC
TRBJ2-7,TRBV19,NA,TRBD2,CASSIRLAGGEQYF,TGTGCCAGTAGTATTCGGCTAGCGGGTGGGGAGCAGTACTTC
TRBJ2-7,TRBV10-3,NA,NA,CAISELGEQYF,TGTGCCATCAGTGAGTTGGGCGAGCAGTACTTC
TRBJ1-1,TRBV27,once,NA,CASSLFGDRLNTEAFF,TGTGCCAGCAGTTTATTTGGAGACAGATTGAACACTGAAGCTTTCTTT
TRBJ2-1,TRBV5-5,NA,NA,CASSLVRLALYNEQFF,TGTGCCAGCAGCTTGGTCCGCCTAGCGCTTTACAATGAGCAGTTCTTC
TRBJ2-7,TRBV7-2,once,NA,CASKGDGVTYEQYF,TGTGCCAGCAAGGGAGACGGGGTTACCTACGAGCAGTACTTC
TRBJ1-2,TRBV4-2,NA,TRBD1,CASSQDGGQDYGYTF,TGTGCCAGCAGCCAAGATGGGGGACAGGACTATGGCTACACCTTC
TRBJ2-5,TRBV7-3,NA,NA,CASSLTREETQYF,TGTGCCAGCAGCTTAACCAGGGAAGAGACCCAGTACTTC
TRBJ2-5,TRBV5-4,NA,NA,CASSLTDGRGETQYF,TGTGCCAGCAGCTTGACCGACGGTCGAGGAGAGACCCAGTACTTC
TRBJ2-1,TRBV6-6,once,TRBD2,CATASGVTYNEQFF,TGTGCCACCGCTAGCGGTGTGACCTACAATGAGCAGTTCTTC
TRBJ2-7,TRBV5-6,NA,NA,CASSLLRDSSSYEQYF,TGTGCCAGCAGCCTTCTCCGGGACTCTTCCTCCTACGAGCAGTACTTC
TRBJ1-1,TRBV12-5,few,NA,CASGSPGPNTEAFF,TGTGCTAGTGGTTCCCCGGGCCCAAACACTGAAGCTTTCTTT
TRBJ2-7,TRBV7-9,NA,TRBD1,CASSPRTGTYEQYF,TGTGCCAGCAGCCCCAGGACAGGTACCTACGAGCAGTACTTC
TRBJ2-5,TRBV11-3,NA,NA,CASSLDHGDAQLETQYF,TGTGCCAGCAGCTTAGATCATGGAGACGCCCAACTAGAGACCCAGTACTTC
TRBJ1-1,TRBV27,NA,TRBD1,CASSSTGGFDTEAFF,TGTGCCAGCAGTTCGACAGGGGGCTTTGACACTGAAGCTTTCTTT
TRBJ1-2,TRBV27,NA,NA,CASSPKPLGANYGYTF,TGTGCCAGCAGTCCCAAACCCCTGGGGGCTAACTATGGCTACACCTTC
TRBJ2-5,TRBV5-4,NA,NA,CASSLPGRQGETQYF,TGTGCCAGCAGCTTGCCCGGGCGGCAAGGAGAGACCCAGTACTTC
TRBJ1-5,TRBV11-2,NA,NA,CASSPPGRGNQPQHF,TGTGCCAGCAGCCCACCAGGGCGGGGCAATCAGCCCCAGCATTTT
TRBJ1-4,TRBV7-2,NA,NA,CASSPQGKVGEKLFF,TGTGCCAGCAGCCCTCAAGGGAAAGTGGGGGAAAAACTGTTTTTT
TRBJ1-1,TRBV10-2,NA,TRBD1,CASSEPKGTVINTEAFF,TGCGCCAGCAGTGAGCCTAAAGGGACAGTCATTAACACTGAAGCTTTCTTT
TRBJ2-5,TRBV7-6,NA,NA,CASSSSVGNQETQYF,TGTGCCAGCAGCTCTTCTGTGGGGAATCAAGAGACCCAGTACTTC
TRBJ1-4,TRBV28,many,NA,CASSFGGPATNEKLFF,TGTGCCAGCAGTTTCGGGGGGCCTGCAACTAATGAAAAACTGTTTTTT
TRBJ2-5,TRBV7-6,NA,TRBD1,CASSLGTVSIQETQYF,TGTGCCAGCAGCCTTGGGACAGTCAGTATTCAAGAGACCCAGTACTTC
TRBJ1-1,TRBV19,NA,TRBD1,CASSQGQGMDAFF,TGTGCCAGTAGTCAAGGACAGGGTATGGATGCTTTCTTT
TRBJ2-3,TRBV29-1,NA,TRBD2,CSTRTSGSTDTQYF,TGCAGCACGAGGACTAGCGGGAGCACAGATACGCAGTATTTT